The sequence of this TCR beta chain was determined in a study of T cells in Graves' hyperthyroidism and ophthalmopathy. Graves' hyperthyroidism was deemed stable absent ophthalmopathy progression within 18 months. PBMCs were collected from an approximately 9.3 ml volume of fresh peripheral blood. Amplification targeted TCR beta CDR3 regions from RNA transcripts. The HTBI primer set drove a first-round RT-PCR of the TCR CDR3. TCRdb re-called the multiplex PCR reads with MiXCR, one entry per CDR3 protein. Here the sample spans 500,000 to 700,000 distinct CDR3 sequences, 15% to 20% being singletons. This clonotype was found many times. The germline V gene has CDR1 SGHTS and CDR2 YDEGEE. The CDR3 is made up of 15 amino acids. After removal of 4 bases from V and 4 bases from J, the junction contained 10 bases not matched to a gene.

V and J are TRBV5-8 and TRBJ2-7; 8 bases agree with TRBD1. The specimen was blood. The receptor was isolated from a woman between 18 and 30 years old with Graves' hyperthyroidism. CDR3 amino acids: CASSNPGQDLYEQYF. The CDR3 DNA follows: TGTGCCAGCAGCAACCCGGGACAGGACTTGTACGAGCAGTACTTC.